The clone carrying this T cell receptor (beta chain) showed up just a few times. Its antigen is unknown. These data come from a study of vaccination and CD4 T cells after COVID-19. On the study more broadly: Overlapping peptides of the spike proteins of SARS-CoV-2, HCoV-NL63, HCoV-OC43 and HCoV-229E were used for cell stimulation.

The CDR3 sequence is 14 residues long. The ends were cut back, 5 bases at V and 4 bases at J, with 14 bases in the middle. From germline, CDR1 is MNHEY and CDR2 SMNVEV (reference sequence). Treatment described: roughly 10-day PBMC culture with coronavirus spike peptide pools or control peptides (ViraFEST assay). In the ViraFEST assay, peptide-pool expansion preceded TCR sequencing of expanded clonotypes. Researchers used the Oncomine TCR Beta short-read assay to sequence DNA from cultured CD4+ T cells. TCRdb passed the PCR reads through MiXCR, listing each CDR3 protein once. The repertoire has 7,500 to 9,500 distinct CDR3 sequences, about 70% of them found once; the top ten carry around 21%.

The specimen comprised cultured CD4+ T cells from blood, sampled after SARS-CoV-2 vaccination. The sequence derives from a human donor with COVID-19. The chain has TRBV27 and TRBJ1-1, with a tentative D call TRBD1 (6 bases). The CDR3 region has the DNA TGTGCCAGCAGTCCACGGACAGACCTCACTGAAGCTTTCTTT. Protein product: CASSPRTDLTEAFF.